This T cell receptor (beta chain) came from a study of blood T cell repertoires in COVID-19. Sequencing used immunoSEQ multiplex PCR; TCRdb keeps in-frame clones, though not all of them. The data hold 35,000 to 55,000 clones, with 90% to 95% observed a single time. Germline V gene data show CDR1 as KGHDR and CDR2 as SFDVKD. V gave up 8 bases and J gave up 5 bases, with 12 bases separating them. This CDR3 has 13 residues. This chain joins TRBV24-1 and TRBJ2-1; maybe TRBD1 (6 bases). The receptor comes from a human donor in a cohort sampled during active COVID-19. Input material: peripheral blood. The CDR3 sequence: CATTNRADNEQFF. The CDR3 region has the DNA TGTGCCACCACCAACAGGGCGGACAATGAGCAGTTCTTC.